These T cell receptor beta chains were read from a single sample in a study of CD8 T cells in Susac syndrome. TCRdb re-called the immunoSEQ multiplex PCR reads through MiXCR, storing one row per CDR3 protein. In the table there are roughly 150,000 distinct CDR3 sequences, about 91% of which are singletons. Sequencing was performed on CD4+ T cells from PBMCs. These receptors originate from a human donor in good health. Each CDR3 is given with its conserved first and last residue. The D gene is left open where the match is weak. For some rows the clone size is stated as once, few or many, or as a class when expanded; others skip it.

J | V | size | D | CDR3 | DNA
TRBJ1-1 | TRBV29-1 | NA | NA | CSGGRSSTEVFF | TGCAGCGGAGGAAGATCGAGCACTGAAGTTTTCTTT
TRBJ2-7 | TRBV5-1 | NA | NA | CASSSGIHGDEQYF | TGCGCCAGCAGCTCCGGGATTCACGGGGACGAGCAGTACTTC
TRBJ2-6 | TRBV19 | NA | NA | CASSIGAFSGANVLTF | TGTGCCAGTAGTATCGGGGCTTTCTCTGGGGCCAACGTCCTGACTTTC
TRBJ2-3 | TRBV20-1 | NA | NA | CSAIKTGFGTDTQYF | TGCAGTGCTATAAAAACAGGATTCGGCACAGATACGCAGTATTTT
TRBJ2-2 | TRBV18 | NA | NA | CASSPEGAGELFF | TGTGCCAGCTCACCCGAAGGCGCCGGGGAGCTGTTTTTT
TRBJ2-7 | TRBV2 | NA | NA | CASSPGQAPYEQYF | TGTGCCAGCAGCCCGGGACAAGCCCCCTACGAGCAGTACTTC
TRBJ2-3 | TRBV2 | NA | NA | CASSTQYF | TGTGCCAGCAGTACGCAGTATTTT
TRBJ2-1 | TRBV7-9 | NA | NA | CASSPDSGEQFF | TGTGCCAGCAGTCCCGACAGCGGTGAGCAGTTCTTC
TRBJ1-1 | TRBV28 | NA | NA | CASRPTVNTEAFF | TGTGCCAGCAGACCCACAGTGAACACTGAAGCTTTCTTT
TRBJ2-5 | TRBV6-5 | NA | NA | CASTGTGETQYF | TGTGCCAGCACTGGTACGGGAGAGACCCAGTACTTC
TRBJ2-5 | TRBV6-5 | NA | NA | CASSHIQETQYF | TGTGCCAGCAGCCATATTCAAGAGACCCAGTACTTC
TRBJ2-7 | TRBV7-2 | NA | NA | CASSLLGGPYEQYF | TGTGCCAGCAGCTTACTCGGAGGGCCCTACGAGCAGTACTTC
TRBJ2-2 | TRBV7-3 | NA | TRBD1 | CASSSGTALTGELFF | TGTGCCAGCAGCTCCGGGACAGCACTCACCGGGGAGCTGTTTTTT
TRBJ2-7 | TRBV6-2/TRBV6-3 | NA | TRBD1 | CASSPSRGIHEQYF | TGTGCCAGCAGCCCCTCCAGGGGGATCCACGAGCAGTACTTC
TRBJ1-5 | TRBV6-5 | NA | NA | CASSYSGGDQPQHF | TGTGCCAGCAGTTACTCAGGAGGGGATCAGCCCCAGCATTTT
TRBJ2-7 | TRBV7-8 | NA | TRBD2 | CASSPREGRTYEQYF | TGTGCCAGCAGCCCTAGGGAGGGGCGGACCTACGAGCAGTACTTC
TRBJ1-5 | TRBV20-1 | NA | TRBD1 | CSASSTGDQPQHF | TGCAGTGCTAGTAGTACAGGGGATCAGCCCCAGCATTTT
TRBJ1-1 | TRBV2 | NA | NA | CASSDRAVDTEAFF | TGTGCCAGCAGTGACAGGGCGGTGGACACTGAAGCTTTCTTT
TRBJ2-7 | TRBV5-1 | NA | TRBD1 | CASSLGGQGFHEQYF | TGCGCCAGCAGCTTGGGGGGACAGGGGTTCCACGAGCAGTACTTC
TRBJ2-5 | TRBV2 | NA | TRBD1 | CASSFWTGDETQYF | TGTGCCAGCAGTTTCTGGACAGGGGACGAGACCCAGTACTTC
TRBJ2-6 | TRBV5-1 | NA | NA | CASSLMESGANVLTF | TGCGCCAGCAGCTTGATGGAATCTGGGGCCAACGTCCTGACTTTC
TRBJ2-7 | TRBV5-1 | NA | TRBD1 | CASSLERTGYEQYF | TGCGCCAGCAGCTTGGAAAGGACAGGCTACGAGCAGTACTTC
TRBJ2-7 | TRBV29-1 | NA | NA | CSVLKGRGEQYF | TGCAGCGTCCTTAAGGGTCGAGGAGAGCAGTACTTC
TRBJ2-7 | TRBV6-6 | NA | NA | CASRGLGGDTYEQYF | TGTGCCAGCAGAGGTCTGGGAGGGGACACCTACGAGCAGTACTTC
TRBJ1-2 | TRBV20-1 | NA | TRBD1 | CSARSQQGGYGYTF | TGCAGTGCTAGATCTCAACAGGGGGGGTATGGCTACACCTTC
TRBJ2-7 | TRBV29-1 | few | NA | CSVEGLGTGPLEQYF | TGCAGCGTTGAAGGCCTGGGTACAGGACCACTCGAGCAGTACTTC
TRBJ2-5 | TRBV12-3/TRBV12-4 | once | NA | CASSFQVAARETQYF | TGTGCCAGCAGTTTTCAGGTAGCAGCGCGGGAGACCCAGTACTTC
TRBJ1-6 | TRBV18 | NA | TRBD1 | CASSPGQGSPLHF | TGTGCCAGCTCACCCGGACAGGGTTCACCCCTCCACTTT
TRBJ2-6 | TRBV6-1 | NA | NA | CASRKRGMISGANVLTF | TGTGCCAGCAGGAAAAGGGGGATGATCTCTGGGGCCAACGTCCTGACTTTC
TRBJ2-2 | TRBV25-1 | NA | NA | CASSEFGKGVNTGELFF | TGTGCCAGCAGTGAATTTGGGAAGGGAGTGAACACCGGGGAGCTGTTTTTT